This TCR beta chain derives from a study of blood T cell repertoires in COVID-19 (dated by TCRdb to 2018 to 2020). Looking at the study overall: The collaborator samples originated in the United States, Italy and Spain and spanned the acute and convalescent phases of COVID-19. The prospective study material was composed of cDNA or gDNA derived from T cells, B-cell-depleted T cells, or PBMCs. Where available, HLA class I and class II types were taken from metadata supplied by the sample provider and were not determined by assay-based typing. The samples were drawn from two sources: the first 160 participants of the ongoing ImmuneRACE study, and 1,254 subjects contributed by 6 global collaborators. Nearly every sample came with metadata listing a de-identified subject ID, COVID-19 status, age in years and sex. Subjects who had been exposed to COVID-19, were actively infected with it, or had recovered from it provided the deeply sampled blood TCRbeta repertoires that made up the dataset. The repertoires were released in a freely available public database meant as a resource for research on the immune response to SARS-CoV-2. On the study overall, not on this receptor specifically: The quantity of clinical and demographic metadata differed by source and by participant and was supplied without curation.

TCRbeta CDR3 regions were amplified from genomic DNA by means of the immunoSEQ Assay, a bias-controlled multiplex PCR. In the authors' own workflow: The number of nucleated cells in each sample was estimated by amplification of reference gene primers within the assay. Sequence reads were collapsed and filtered to measure the absolute abundance of every unique TCRbeta CDR3 rearrangement. For each sample, productive Simpson clonality was calculated as the square root of Simpson's diversity index across productive rearrangements. Entries here come from immuneACCESS through TCRdb and include only in-frame sequences with V and J called. Some clones fail to appear in such tables; in the studies checked, an unresolved V gene covers under half of the shortfall, and the cause of the remainder is unknown. For V, J and clone size, that table is used; D and trimming come from the DNA. The sample table shows under 300,000 clones, and around 86% are seen once. In total, the top ten clones hold more than 1.5% of the sample.

Another Seattle source contributed samples from volunteer blood donors who had recovered from COVID-19. Whole blood was collected in K2EDTA tubes by collaborating institutions according to the institutions' own protocols. For TCRbeta analysis, collaborators shipped samples in one of three forms: frozen whole blood, isolated PBMCs, or DNA extracted from either of those sample types. Notes on this clone: This clone's antigen is unknown. Base qualities are not at hand, and no much larger clone is one base apart.

The CDR3 spans 15 residues, from the cysteine through the phenylalanine. Only the CDR3 DNA is retained, 45 bases long and in frame from the first base. Trimmed from V: 6 bases; trimmed from J: 6 bases; junction bases lacking a gene match: 13. CDR1 is given as WSHSY and CDR2 as SAAADI, both from the germline V gene. The TCR comes from a young man who had recovered from COVID-19. What was sequenced was peripheral blood. The V and J segments used are TRBV10-2 and TRBJ2-5, and TRBD2 aligns with 7 junction nucleotides. The CDR3 sequence is CASSVPRSGVKTQYF. The nucleotide sequence is given as TGCGCCAGCAGCGTCCCAAGGAGCGGGGTAAAGACCCAGTACTTC.